The 29 T cell receptor beta chains in this list originate from one sample, sequenced in a study of shared T cell receptors in the human thymus. Generated by immunoSEQ multiplex PCR, the TCRdb table keeps only in-frame clones and is missing some. The sample lists 500,000 to 850,000 clones; around 87% were seen once. This same sample was also taken into another study, of human thymus T cells.

Specimen: thymocytes. These receptors were collected from a boy younger than two with a congenital heart defect.

The chain uses TRBV5-8 and TRBJ1-4; 8 nucleotides match TRBD1. This CDR3 spans 13 amino acids. Germline V gives CDR1 SGHTS, CDR2 YDEGEE. The junction had 10 bases not matched to a gene; V was cut back by 10 bases and J by 8 bases. The CDR3 sequence: CAYSDRANEKLFF. DNA for the CDR3: TGTGCCTATTCGGACAGGGCAAACGAAAAACTGTTTTTT.

V usage is TRBV5-1 and J usage is TRBJ2-2, with TRBD2 matching over 9 bases. The CDR3 consists of 17 residues. From germline, CDR1 is SGHRS and CDR2 YFSETQ. V lost 1 base and J lost 5; bases outside the gene matches: 9. The chain's CDR3 is CASSLWKRGARTGELFF. For the CDR3, the DNA is TGCGCCAGCAGCTTGTGGAAGCGGGGGGCGAGGACCGGGGAGCTGTTTTTT.

The chain couples TRBV7-9 to TRBJ1-6; 7 bases fit TRBD1. From germline, CDR1 is SEHNR and CDR2 FQNEAQ (reference sequence). The CDR3 length is 14 residues. V shed 5 bases, J shed 9 bases, and the junction held 7 bases outside the gene matches. The CDR3 reads CASSRTGERSPLHF. The CDR3 nucleotides are TGTGCCAGCAGCAGGACAGGAGAACGTTCACCCCTCCACTTT.

This clone was observed a single time. This chain links TRBV29-1 with TRBJ2-1; 8 bases agree with TRBD1. CDR1 and CDR2 from the germline V gene are SQVTM and ANQGSEA. With V trimmed by 7 bases and J by 0 bases, 14 bases remained unmatched. The CDR3 sequence is 17 residues long. This chain's CDR3 is CSAEGRGPKISYNEQFF. The DNA for the CDR3 is TGCAGCGCAGAGGGCAGGGGGCCAAAAATCTCCTACAATGAGCAGTTCTTC.

In its sample, this clone was seen once. The rearrangement uses TRBV27 and TRBJ2-7; D is possibly TRBD1 (6 bases). V lost 0 bases and J 1 base, leaving 16 bases between the germline ends. The CDR3 has 17 residues. Germline V gene lookup returns CDR1 MNHEY and CDR2 SMNVEV (reference sequence). CDR3 sequence reads: CASSLSGDEDRSYEQYF. CDR3 bases: TGTGCCAGCAGTTTATCGGGCGACGAGGACAGATCCTACGAGCAGTACTTC.

This sequence joins TRBV4-3 and TRBJ2-7; D possibly corresponds to TRBD1 (5 bases). The ends were cut back, 0 bases at V and 1 base at J, with 10 bases in the middle. CDR1 LGHNA and CDR2 YSLEER come from the germline V gene. The CDR3 runs to 15 residues. Here the CDR3 reads CASSQDRRQSYEQYF. The CDR3 DNA follows: TGCGCCAGCAGCCAAGATCGACGACAGTCCTACGAGCAGTACTTC.

This chain connects TRBV6-5 to TRBJ2-7, with 7 bases matching TRBD1. V trimming: 4 bases; J trimming: 0 bases; junction bases outside the gene matches: 6. This CDR3 has 15 residues. The germline V gene has CDR1 MNHEY and CDR2 SVGAGI. The CDR3 reads CASSWQGTDSYEQYF. For the CDR3, the DNA is TGTGCCAGCAGTTGGCAGGGGACAGACTCCTACGAGCAGTACTTC.

The chain combines TRBV29-1 with TRBJ1-2, with a weak D call TRBD1 (5 bases). The V gene's germline CDR1 is SQVTM and CDR2 ANQGSEA. The V gene lost 5 bases and the J gene lost 0 bases, with 19 bases spanning the gap. There are 16 residues in the CDR3. CDR3 nucleotides: TGCAGCGTTCGACTAGGTGGGGCACAAACTAACTATGGCTACACCTTC. Amino acid sequence: CSVRLGGAQTNYGYTF.

The V gene is TRBV7-9, the J gene TRBJ2-7, with TRBD1 identical over 8 bases. The V gene end was trimmed by 6 bases and the J gene end by 6 bases; junction bases not matched to a gene: 4. The germline CDR1 and CDR2 sequences are SEHNR and FQNEAQ (reference sequence). This CDR3 has 12 amino acids. The CDR3 reads CASSSDRGEQYF. The CDR3 region has the DNA TGTGCCAGCAGTTCTGACAGGGGCGAGCAGTACTTC. The whole variable domain, filled in from reference TRBV7-9 and TRBJ2-7, reads DTGVSQNPRHKITKRGQNVTFRCDPISEHNRLYWYRQTLGQGPEFLTYFQNEAQLEKSRLLSDRFSAERPKGSFSTLEIQRTEQGDSAMYLCASSSDRGEQYFGPGTRLTVT.

The rearrangement uses TRBV14 and TRBJ2-7; D possibly corresponds to TRBD1 (6 bases). Germline V lookup: CDR1 SGHDN, CDR2 FVKESK. CDR3 length: 15 residues. The V end lost 1 base, the J end lost 1 base, and 11 bases lay between the germline ends. The CDR3 here is CASSQGNRESYEQYF. In DNA, the CDR3 is TGTGCCAGCAGCCAAGGTAACAGGGAATCCTACGAGCAGTACTTC.

V and J are TRBV7-2 and TRBJ2-1, with D possibly being TRBD2 (6 bases). With 2 bases removed from V and 7 bases from J, the gap between germline ends came to 15 bases. The CDR3 runs 15 residues. Germline CDR1 is SGHTA and CDR2 is FQGNSA. Here the CDR3 reads CASSLRLVSSNEQFF. The CDR3 nucleotides are TGTGCCAGCAGCTTAAGACTAGTATCTTCGAATGAGCAGTTCTTC.

This sequence joins TRBV4-3 and TRBJ2-7; TRBD1 aligns across 8 bases. There are 17 residues in the CDR3. The V gene's germline CDR1 is LGHNA and CDR2 YSLEER. Trimming took 0 bases from V and 0 from J; bases not matched to a gene: 7. CDR3: CASSQDHGQGFSYEQYF. CDR3 nucleotide sequence: TGCGCCAGCAGCCAAGACCACGGACAGGGTTTCTCCTACGAGCAGTACTTC.

The chain links TRBV6-6 to TRBJ2-1; D unresolved. The germline V gene has CDR1 MNHNY and CDR2 SVGAGI (reference sequence). This CDR3 comprises 15 residues. V was trimmed by 2 bases and J by 4 bases, leaving 12 bases between them. CDR3 coding DNA: TGTGCCAGCAGTTACAGCCAGGAAGAATACAATGAGCAGTTCTTC. Translation: CASSYSQEEYNEQFF.

This clone was found once. The CDR3, as DNA: TGTGCCAGCAGTACTAGTAAACAGGGACGTAATAACTATGGCTACACCTTC. This translates into CASSTSKQGRNNYGYTF. The chain employs TRBV27 and TRBJ1-2, with D maybe TRBD1 (6 bases). Per the germline V gene, CDR1 is MNHEY and CDR2 is SMNVEV (reference sequence). V lost 5 bases and J lost 1, with 20 bases in between. The CDR3 consists of 17 residues.

In its sample, this clone was seen a few times. The CDR3: CASSFRGGLAVPYEQYF. The DNA of the CDR3 is TGTGCCAGCAGTTTTCGCGGAGGCCTAGCGGTCCCCTACGAGCAGTACTTC. The rearrangement joins TRBV27 to TRBJ2-7, with 7 bases that match TRBD2. The CDR3 covers 17 residues. Germline-derived CDR1 and CDR2 are MNHEY and SMNVEV (reference sequence). Losses at the gene ends were 3 bases for V and 2 bases for J; bases not matched to a gene: 13.

This rearrangement joins TRBV7-9 to TRBJ1-5, with D tentatively TRBD1 (6 bases). The germline V gene encodes CDR1 SEHNR and CDR2 FQNEAQ (reference sequence). The V and J ends lost 5 bases and 7 bases respectively, with 9 bases between them. This CDR3 spans 12 amino acids. CDR3 protein: CASSAGEQPQHF. CDR3 sequence (DNA): TGTGCCAGCAGCGCAGGGGAGCAGCCCCAGCATTTT.

The V gene is TRBV12-1, the J gene TRBJ2-7; the table gives TRBD1 as D, unverified against the DNA. TRBV12-1 is tagged as a pseudogene. The CDR3 is made up of 12 amino acids. The CDR3 spells CASSSDSYEQYF. In nucleotides, the CDR3 is TGTGCCAGCAGCTCCGACAGTTACGAGCAGTACTTC.

This clone was seen only once. The chain carries TRBV27 and TRBJ2-1, with TRBD1 matching 11 bases. The germline V gene encodes CDR1 MNHEY and CDR2 SMNVEV (reference sequence). The CDR3 has 21 residues. V was pared by 5 bases and J by 0 bases, with 18 bases of the junction left unmatched. CDR3 sequence (DNA): TGTGCCAGCAGTCCCAACCCCGGGACAGGGGGGCGTGATTACTCCTACAATGAGCAGTTCTTC. Its translation: CASSPNPGTGGRDYSYNEQFF.

This sequence joins TRBV14 and TRBJ2-7; a possible D gene is TRBD2 (5 bases). This CDR3 region has 16 residues. V was clipped by 2 bases and J by 4 bases, with 18 bases between them. Germline CDR1 SGHDN, CDR2 FVKESK. The CDR3 DNA reads TGTGCCAGCAGCCAACCCTCGCTGGGAGAAATATACGAGCAGTACTTC. Its protein product is CASSQPSLGEIYEQYF.

The chain joins TRBV4-3 to TRBJ2-7; 7 positions match TRBD2. CDR3 length: 15 amino acids. CDR1 and CDR2 (germline): LGHNA, YSLEER. After removal of 0 bases from V and 3 bases from J, the junction contained 5 bases not matched to a gene. The CDR3 loop reads CASSQESSGYYEQYF. The CDR3, as DNA: TGCGCCAGCAGCCAAGAGTCTAGCGGCTACTACGAGCAGTACTTC.

J is TRBJ1-2 and V is TRBV19, with D possibly TRBD1 on 5 matching bases. The CDR3 consists of 19 residues. V was pared by 3 bases and J by 4 bases, with 27 bases between. Germline V lookup: CDR1 LNHDA, CDR2 SQIVND (reference sequence). The CDR3 nucleotides are TGTGCCAGTAGTATCCCCGACAGAGTGCCAACCCTGCTATTCTATGGCTACACCTTC. Its protein is CASSIPDRVPTLLFYGYTF.

The chain links TRBV5-6 to TRBJ2-7; TRBD1 matches 7 bases. Germline V gene data show CDR1 as SGHDT and CDR2 as YYEEEE. The CDR3 spans 15 residues. Unmatched junction bases numbered 15, after V lost 6 bases and J lost 6 bases. CDR3 bases: TGTGCCAGCACAAAATTAACAGGGGCAGGGGTCGAGCAGTACTTC. Translation: CASTKLTGAGVEQYF.

The chain carries TRBV7-2 and TRBJ2-2; maybe TRBD1 (6 bases). This CDR3 comprises 17 residues. Looked up from germline, CDR1 is SGHTA and CDR2 is FQGNSA. Trimming took 2 bases from V and 0 from J, leaving 13 bases between them. This CDR3 is CASSLPKQGANTGELFF. The CDR3 DNA follows: TGTGCCAGCAGCTTACCCAAACAGGGAGCGAACACCGGGGAGCTGTTTTTT.

The V gene is TRBV11-2, the J gene TRBJ2-7; 7 bases align to TRBD1. The CDR3 spans 16 residues. Germline V gene lookup returns CDR1 SGHAT and CDR2 FQNNGV. Germline trimming cut 0 bases from V and 5 bases from J; bases unmatched to any gene: 10. In DNA, the CDR3 is TGTGCCAGCAGCTTAGAGACCGGGACAGTGGGCAACGAGCAGTACTTC. As protein: CASSLETGTVGNEQYF.

The V and J genes are TRBV28 and TRBJ1-2; no firm D call. The CDR3 extends over 15 amino acids. The germline V gene encodes CDR1 MDHEN and CDR2 SYDVKM. The germline V and J ends were trimmed by 4 bases and 7 bases, with 19 bases remaining between them. The DNA of the CDR3 is TGTGCCAGCAGTTCCCCCCGACATCCAGGTGGTGGCTACACCTTC. Residues: CASSSPRHPGGGYTF.

V and J are TRBV2 and TRBJ2-4; 9 nucleotides match TRBD2. The CDR3 has 15 amino acids. The germline V gene has CDR1 SNHLY and CDR2 FYNNEI. The junction had 11 bases not matched to a gene; V was cut back by 6 bases and J by 8 bases. The CDR3 bases are TGTGCCAGCAGGGACCGGGGCGGGGGGGCCGACATTCAGTACTTC. It specifies CASRDRGGGADIQYF.

This chain links TRBV4-1 with TRBJ2-2, with a weak D call TRBD2 (6 bases). V lost 0 bases and J 5 bases, leaving 10 bases between the germline ends. Germline lookup yields CDR1 MGHRA and CDR2 YSYEKL. The length of the CDR3 is 15 residues. CDR3 protein: CASSQDLEGTGELFF. The CDR3 coding sequence is TGCGCCAGCAGCCAAGATCTGGAGGGGACCGGGGAGCTGTTTTTT.

The chain links TRBV13 to TRBJ2-7; D is possibly TRBD2 (6 bases). V was shortened by 1 base and J by 4 bases, with 8 bases between the two germline ends. Germline V gives CDR1 PRHDT, CDR2 FYEKMQ (reference sequence). This CDR3 spans 13 amino acids. CDR3 coding DNA: TGTGCCAGCAGCTTAGCAGGGAGGTACGAGCAGTACTTC. As protein: CASSLAGRYEQYF. Complete variable domain (other parts from reference TRBV13 and TRBJ2-7): AAGVIQSPRHLIKEKRETATLKCYPIPRHDTVYWYQQGPGQDPQFLISFYEKMQSDKGSIPDRFSAQQFSDYHSELNMSSLELGDSALYFCASSLAGRYEQYFGPGTRLTVT.

This clone was seen once. The CDR3: CASSQGMGGQPQHF. The CDR3 DNA is TGCGCCAGCAGCCAGGGGATGGGAGGTCAGCCCCAGCATTTT. V usage is TRBV4-3 and J usage is TRBJ1-5; D is undetermined. V was shortened by 3 bases and J by 6 bases, with 12 bases between the two germline ends. Germline loops: CDR1 LGHNA, CDR2 YSLEER. CDR3 length: 14 residues.